A single sample is the source of the 31 T cell receptor beta chains below, sequenced in a study of T cells in Graves' hyperthyroidism and ophthalmopathy. TCR beta CDR3 region amplification was performed from RNA transcripts. The HTBI primer set was used in a first-round RT-PCR of the TCR CDR3. Each CDR3 protein is one row after TCRdb ran MiXCR on the multiplex PCR reads. The repertoire holds around 720,000 distinct CDR3 sequences, with approximately 36% as singletons. Specimen: blood. The receptors here all came from a woman between 40 and 50 years old with Graves' hyperthyroidism.

This clonotype showed up just a few times. The J gene is TRBJ1-5, the V gene TRBV6-1; D may be TRBD1 (5 bases). V shed 6 bases and J shed 7 bases, with 19 bases lying between them. The CDR3 contains 15 residues. Germline CDR1 is MNHNS and CDR2 is SASEGT. CDR3 sequence (DNA): TGTGCCAGCAGCCATCCCTGGGGGGGGTTCCAGCCCCAGCATTTT. This translates into CASSHPWGGFQPQHF.

The chain employs TRBV10-3 and TRBJ2-7; D gene uncertain. Trimming shortened V by 3 bases and J by 6 bases, and 9 bases separated the two germline ends. This CDR3 comprises 12 residues. The germline gives CDR1 ENHRY, CDR2 SYGVKD. The CDR3: CAISDGGIEQYF. The CDR3 DNA follows: TGTGCCATCAGTGACGGTGGCATCGAGCAGTACTTC.

A note on this clonotype: A much larger clonotype is one base distant, so this may be a read error. The rearrangement joins TRBV7-9 to TRBJ1-1; no reliable D call. CDR3 length: 15 amino acids. Trimming shortened V by 5 bases and J by 4 bases, and 17 bases separated the two germline ends. CDR1 is SEHNR, CDR2 FQNEAQ, per germline (reference sequence). The CDR3 here is CASSLGSVLSTEAFF. The CDR3 DNA reads as TGTGCCAGCAGCCTCGGGAGCGTTTTGAGCACTGAAGCTTTCTTT.

About this clonotype: Being one base from a much bigger clone, this may be a read error. This chain uses TRBV11-2 with TRBJ1-1, with D possibly being TRBD1 (6 bases). The CDR3 covers 17 residues. Germline V gene data show CDR1 as SGHAT and CDR2 as FQNNGV. The CDR3 is CASSSLTGHDLNTEALF. The CDR3 bases are TGTGCCAGCAGTTCATTAACGGGACACGATCTGAACACTGAAGCTCTCTTT. Complete variable domain (other parts from reference TRBV11-2 and TRBJ1-1): EAGVAQSPRYKIIEKRQSVAFWCNPISGHATLYWYQQILGQGPKLLIQFQNNGVVDDSQLPKDRFSAERLKGVDSTLKIQPAKLEDSAVYLCASSSLTGHDLNTEALFGQGTRLTVV.

This clonotype was counted at least ten times. The chain joins TRBV29-1 to TRBJ2-7; D unresolved. This CDR3 contains 14 residues. The germline gives CDR1 SQVTM, CDR2 ANQGSEA. Trimming took 0 bases from V and 3 from J, leaving 12 bases between them. CDR3 bases: TGCAGCGTTGAAGAACCCCAAAGAAGCTACGAGCAGTACTTC. This translates into CSVEEPQRSYEQYF.

This sequence joins TRBV7-9 and TRBJ2-7; TRBD1 agrees at 7 bases. This CDR3 has 15 amino acids. The germline CDR1 and CDR2 sequences are SEHNR and FQNEAQ (reference sequence). V shed 6 bases and J 1 base; nucleotides not matched to a gene: 9. CDR3 coding DNA: TGTGCCAGCAGAACCCGGGACAGAGGATCCTACGAGCAGTACTTC. Translating it yields CASRTRDRGSYEQYF.

This chain links TRBV11-2 with TRBJ1-2; 7 positions agree with TRBD1. This CDR3 spans 16 amino acids. Germline loops: CDR1 SGHAT, CDR2 FQNNGV. V gave up 2 bases and J gave up 4 bases; unmatched junction bases: 10. Written as DNA, the CDR3 is TGTGCCAGCAGCTTACAGGGGGGACATCTACTCTATGGCTACACCTTC. Translation: CASSLQGGHLLYGYTF. The full variable domain, in which reference TRBV11-2 and TRBJ1-2 provide the parts outside the CDR3, is EAGVAQSPRYKIIEKRQSVAFWCNPISGHATLYWYQQILGQGPKLLIQFQNNGVVDDSQLPKDRFSAERLKGVDSTLKIQPAKLEDSAVYLCASSLQGGHLLYGYTFGSGTRLTVV.

This clonotype was seen at least ten times. The chain uses TRBV19 and TRBJ1-2; no definite D call. CDR1 is LNHDA, CDR2 SQIVND, per germline (reference sequence). The CDR3 length is 15 residues. The V and J ends lost 5 bases and 2 bases respectively, with 15 bases between them. The DNA for the CDR3 is TGTGCCAGTAGTCCGCGGGCCCCACGAAACTATGGCTACACCTTC. Translating gives CASSPRAPRNYGYTF.

This clonotype was counted between two and nine times. This chain links TRBV12-3 or TRBV12-4 with TRBJ1-6; 7 nucleotides align to TRBD1. V shed 8 bases, J shed 0 bases, and the junction held 7 bases outside the gene matches. The CDR3 totals 16 residues. In DNA, the CDR3 is TGTGCCAGCGGGGACAGACCCAACTCCTATAATTCACCCCTCCACTTT. It translates to CASGDRPNSYNSPLHF.

The chain employs TRBV19 and TRBJ1-2; perhaps TRBD1 as D (5 bases). The CDR3 extends over 15 amino acids. Germline assignment: CDR1 LNHDA and CDR2 SQIVND (reference sequence). V lost 3 bases and J lost 8, with 19 bases in between. CDR3: CASSIGGDLVRGYTF. As DNA, the CDR3 is TGTGCCAGTAGTATCGGGGGAGACCTCGTTCGCGGCTACACCTTC.

This clonotype has more than one count but fewer than ten. The V call is TRBV6-6, the J call TRBJ2-7; maybe TRBD1 (5 bases). Germline loops: CDR1 MNHNY, CDR2 SVGAGI (reference sequence). V gave up 4 bases and J gave up 5 bases, with 15 bases separating them. The CDR3 totals 14 residues. CDR3 DNA: TGTGCCAGCAGTTCCTACTGGGGCGCCGACGAGCAGTACTTC. The encoded protein is CASSSYWGADEQYF.

This clonotype was detected only a few times. The chain is built from TRBV6-1 and TRBJ1-5; D may be TRBD1 (5 bases). The CDR3 contains 15 residues. Trimming left V 0 bases short and J 4 bases short, with 10 bases between. From germline, CDR1 is MNHNS and CDR2 SASEGT. CDR3 bases: TGTGCCAGCAGTGAAGCCCCGACAGCGAATCAGCCCCAGCATTTT. It is translated as CASSEAPTANQPQHF.

The J gene is TRBJ1-2, the V gene TRBV6-5; D perhaps matches TRBD1 (6 bases). The V end lost 6 bases, the J end lost 4 bases, and 15 bases lay between the germline ends. There are 14 residues in the CDR3. Germline V gene sequence: CDR1 MNHEY, CDR2 SVGAGI. CDR3 sequence (DNA): TGTGCCAGCAGCGATATAGGAGGGGGCTATGGCTACACCTTC. It codes for CASSDIGGGYGYTF.

Concerning this clonotype: A much larger clone lies one base from this, so it may be a read error. V gene TRBV7-6 combines with J gene TRBJ2-2, with D perhaps matching TRBD1 or TRBD2 (5 bases each). CDR1 is SGHVS and CDR2 is FNYEAQ in the germline V gene. The CDR3 has 15 amino acids. Here the CDR3 DNA reads TGTGTCAGCAGCTTAGGAAACGAGGGGAGCGGGGAGCTGTTTTTT. Translation gives CVSSLGNEGSGELFF.

The genes are TRBV7-2 and TRBJ1-5; 9 positions match TRBD1. V shed 5 bases, J shed 2 bases, and the junction held 7 bases outside the gene matches. Germline CDR1 SGHTA, CDR2 FQGNSA. The CDR3 has 16 residues. The CDR3 spells CASSRRTGAGNQPQHF. CDR3 coding DNA: TGTGCCAGCAGCCGACGGACAGGGGCAGGCAATCAGCCCCAGCATTTT.

In this sample, this clonotype turned up many times. The CDR3 here is CASSSPPWGEGEAFF. The CDR3 DNA reads as TGTGCCAGCAGCTCCCCGCCGTGGGGAGAAGGTGAAGCTTTCTTT. V is TRBV7-9 and J is TRBJ1-1, with no clear D. The CDR3 spans 15 residues. CDR1 and CDR2 (germline): SEHNR, FQNEAQ (reference sequence). The V and J ends lost 4 bases and 7 bases respectively, with 19 bases between them.

This clonotype was recorded a few times. The V gene is TRBV4-3, the J gene TRBJ1-3; D remains unclear. Germline V gives CDR1 LGHNA, CDR2 YSLEER. V dropped 0 bases and J dropped 0 bases, with 12 bases sitting between them. The CDR3 covers 17 residues. The CDR3 coding sequence is TGCGCCAGCAGCCAAGAAGGAAGAAGGGACTCTGGAAACACCATATATTTT. It translates to CASSQEGRRDSGNTIYF.

In DNA, the CDR3 is TGTGCCAGCAGCTTAGGGAAGGTCGCATGGAATGAAGAGACCCAGTACTTC. Translating it yields CASSLGKVAWNEETQYF. The chain uses TRBV7-2 and TRBJ2-5; the D is unclear. V was trimmed by 1 base and J by 3 bases, leaving 18 bases between them. There are 17 residues in the CDR3. The germline V gene has CDR1 SGHTA and CDR2 FQGNSA. Complete variable domain (other parts from reference TRBV7-2 and TRBJ2-5): GAGVSQSPSNKVTEKGKDVELRCDPISGHTALYWYRQSLGQGLEFLIYFQGNSAPDKSGLPSDRFSAERTGGSVSTLTIQRTQQEDSAVYLCASSLGKVAWNEETQYFGPGTRLLVL.

V and J are TRBV7-9 and TRBJ1-4; no firm D call. The CDR3 has 15 residues. V lost 2 bases and J lost 5, with 12 bases in between. CDR1 is SEHNR, CDR2 FQNEAQ, per germline (reference sequence). CDR3 amino acids: CASSLFPGLNEKLFF. The CDR3 nucleotides are TGTGCCAGCAGCTTATTCCCCGGGCTGAATGAAAAACTGTTTTTT.

This clonotype was recorded many times. The chain links TRBV5-1 to TRBJ2-5, with D possibly TRBD1 on 5 matching bases. Per germline, CDR1 SGHRS and CDR2 YFSETQ. V shed 9 bases and J shed 3 bases, with 21 bases lying between them. The CDR3 has 15 residues. The CDR3 bases are TGCGCCACAGGTACCCAGGGCGGCAAGGAAGAGACCCAGTACTTC. This codes for CATGTQGGKEETQYF.

This clonotype was picked up a small number of times. The rearrangement joins TRBV4-3 to TRBJ2-5; 10 bases line up with TRBD1. From germline, CDR1 is LGHNA and CDR2 YSLEER. There are 15 residues in the CDR3. The V and J ends lost 3 bases and 5 bases, in that order; junction bases with no gene match: 6. CDR3 nucleotides: TGCGCCAGCAGCCAGGTACCGGGACAGGGGGAGACCCAGTACTTC. Translated: CASSQVPGQGETQYF.

In its sample, this clonotype was seen many times. The chain carries TRBV29-1 and TRBJ2-7, with 9 bases identical to TRBD1. Per the germline V gene, CDR1 is SQVTM and CDR2 is ANQGSEA. Unmatched junction bases numbered 8, after V lost 5 bases and J lost 3 bases. CDR3 length: 14 residues. Here the CDR3 DNA reads TGCAGCGTTTTGCGGACAGGGGCGGTCTACGAGCAGTACTTC. This sequence encodes CSVLRTGAVYEQYF.

This clonotype was recorded at least ten times. The chain carries TRBV7-2 and TRBJ1-5, with 9 bases that match TRBD1. The germline V gene has CDR1 SGHTA and CDR2 FQGNSA. The CDR3 spans 15 residues. V shed 4 bases and J 2 bases; nucleotides not matched to a gene: 3. DNA of the CDR3: TGTGCCAGCAGCTGGGGACAGGGTGGCAATCAGCCCCAGCATTTT. Its protein is CASSWGQGGNQPQHF.

V is TRBV6-1 and J is TRBJ2-7; D uncertain. The CDR3 consists of 9 residues. V lost 10 bases, J lost 0 bases, and 1 base lay in between. Germline assignment: CDR1 MNHNS and CDR2 SASEGT. The DNA for the CDR3 is TGTGCCATCTCCTACGAGCAGTACTTC. As protein: CAISYEQYF.

CDR3 nucleotide sequence: TGTGCCACCAGCAGGTCAAGGGGCCCCGATCAGCCCCAGCATTTT. Residues: CATSRSRGPDQPQHF. V gene TRBV15 combines with J gene TRBJ1-5; tentatively, D is TRBD1 (5 bases). This CDR3 region has 15 residues. Trimming took off 3 bases at V and 5 bases at J, with 14 bases between the two ends. The germline gives CDR1 LNHNV, CDR2 YYDKDF (reference sequence).

This clonotype turned up a few times. The DNA is omitted, as the CDR3 cannot be located on it reliably, and the CDR3 follows TCRdb's listing. V is TRBV20-1 and J is TRBJ2-2; the table's D call, TRBD1, was not checked against the DNA. 21 amino acids form the CDR3, both terminal residues included. Looked up from germline, CDR1 is DFQATT and CDR2 is SNEGSKA (reference sequence). The CDR3 loop is CSARSGANVLTFGAGTGELFF.

In this sample, this clonotype turned up many times. The V call is TRBV29-1, the J call TRBJ2-2, with TRBD2 identical over 10 bases. This CDR3 is 14 amino acids long. Germline V gives CDR1 SQVTM, CDR2 ANQGSEA. With V trimmed by 2 bases and J by 6 bases, 3 bases remained unmatched. The CDR3 region is CSVERTSGAGELFF. Here the CDR3 DNA reads TGCAGCGTTGAACGGACTAGCGGCGCCGGGGAGCTGTTTTTT.

As concerns this clonotype: This may arise from a read error, as a much more abundant clone is one base away. The rearrangement links TRBV7-9 to TRBJ1-3, with a possible D match to TRBD1 (6 bases). The CDR3 sequence is 17 residues long. Germline-derived CDR1 and CDR2 are SEHNR and FQNEAQ (reference sequence). CDR3: CASSSFMSGVSGDTIYF. CDR3 DNA: TGTGCCAGCAGCTCGTTCATGTCAGGGGTGTCTGGAGACACCATATATTTT.

This clonotype was counted ten times or more. The rearrangement links TRBV19 to TRBJ1-5; D gene uncertain. Germline V gives CDR1 LNHDA, CDR2 SQIVND (reference sequence). The V end was cut by 5 bases, the J end by 1 base, with 15 bases between. The CDR3 sequence is 16 residues long. CDR3 DNA: TGTGCCAGTAGTCAAAGAGGCGCTGGGAGCAATCAGCCCCAGCATTTT. This encodes CASSQRGAGSNQPQHF.

The chain combines TRBV14 with TRBJ1-1; unclear D gene. Germline V gene lookup returns CDR1 SGHDN and CDR2 FVKESK. Trimming took 1 base from V and 8 from J, leaving 5 bases between them. The CDR3 length is 11 residues. DNA of the CDR3: TGTGCCAGCAGCCAAGTAACAGAAGCTTTCTTT. Its protein product is CASSQVTEAFF.

This clonotype was picked up a small number of times. The CDR3 is CSAWVRSISGNQPQHF. In DNA, the CDR3 is TGCAGTGCTTGGGTCCGGTCCATTAGTGGCAATCAGCCCCAGCATTTT. This chain uses TRBV20-1 with TRBJ1-5; D remains unclear. The V gene lost 5 bases and the J gene lost 2 bases, with 19 bases spanning the gap. Germline assignment: CDR1 DFQATT and CDR2 SNEGSKA (reference sequence). The CDR3 totals 16 residues.